The 8 T cell receptor beta chains in this list originate from one sample, sequenced in a study of blood T cell repertoires in COVID-19. Assay used: immunoSEQ multiplex PCR; TCRdb lists only in-frame clones, some missing. The sample contains about 110,000 clones, around 90% of which appear only once. Sequenced sample: peripheral blood. The receptors were gathered from a human donor in a cohort sampled during active COVID-19.

This chain links TRBV3-1 (or the pseudogene TRBV3-2) with TRBJ2-1; weak D call: TRBD2 (5 bases). Germline CDR1 and CDR2: LGHDT and YNNKEL (reference sequence). CDR3 length: 16 amino acids. The ends were cut back, 4 bases at V and 0 bases at J, with 13 bases in the middle. This chain's CDR3 is CASSPYSVGSYNEQFF. The CDR3 DNA reads as TGTGCCAGCAGCCCCTATAGCGTTGGCTCCTACAATGAGCAGTTCTTC.

J is TRBJ1-5 and V is TRBV30, with 8 bases lining up with TRBD1. CDR1 and CDR2 (germline): GTSNPN, SVGIG (reference sequence). V lost 3 bases to trimming and J lost 4 bases; unmatched junction nucleotides: 5. CDR3 length: 14 amino acids. The CDR3 DNA reads as TGTGCCTGGAGGGTTACAGGGGGAAATCAGCCCCAGCATTTT. It yields the protein CAWRVTGGNQPQHF.

The chain is built from TRBV7-2 and TRBJ2-1; tentatively, D is TRBD1 (5 bases). Germline V lookup: CDR1 SGHTA, CDR2 FQGNSA. Trimming took 2 bases from V and 7 from J, leaving 12 bases between them. This CDR3 has 14 amino acids. The CDR3 DNA sequence: TGTGCCAGCAGCTTACAGACAGCTAATAATGAGCAGTTCTTC. As protein: CASSLQTANNEQFF.

The chain has TRBV28 and TRBJ2-3; a weak D match, TRBD2 (6 bases). The V and J ends lost 6 bases and 6 bases respectively, with 22 bases between them. The germline CDR1 and CDR2 sequences are MDHEN and SYDVKM. The CDR3 contains 16 residues. The CDR3 DNA sequence: TGTGCCAGCAGCACAGCTGGGACTGGAGGGAGGGATACGCAGTATTTT. Its translation: CASSTAGTGGRDTQYF.

The chain combines TRBV5-4 with TRBJ1-6; D not resolved. The germline V and J ends were trimmed by 1 base and 0 bases, with 8 bases remaining between them. The CDR3 extends over 16 amino acids. CDR1 is SGHNT and CDR2 is YYREEE in the germline V gene (reference sequence). The CDR3 DNA reads as TGTGCCAGCAGCTTGTGGGAGAGCTCCTATAATTCACCCCTCCACTTT. This gives the protein CASSLWESSYNSPLHF.

This chain joins TRBV7-2 and TRBJ2-2; tentative D call: TRBD2 (6 bases). Germline CDR1 reads SGHTA; CDR2 reads FQGNSA. The CDR3 runs 16 residues. Trimming removed 0 bases from V and 5 bases from J, with 13 bases in between. The CDR3 sequence is CASSLARTTSTGELFF. DNA of the CDR3: TGTGCCAGCAGCTTAGCGCGGACTACCAGTACCGGGGAGCTGTTTTTT.

The rearrangement links TRBV3-1 (or the pseudogene TRBV3-2) to TRBJ2-1; 8 bases are shared with TRBD1. The CDR3 runs to 17 residues. J was trimmed by 5 bases and V by 0 bases; bases with no gene match: 9. Germline V gene data show CDR1 as LGHDT and CDR2 as YNNKEL (reference sequence). CDR3 amino acids: CASSQDRGRGLHNEQFF. In DNA form, the CDR3 reads TGTGCCAGCAGCCAAGATCGGGGCAGGGGGCTCCACAATGAGCAGTTCTTC.

The chain couples TRBV9 to TRBJ1-1; the D gene is possibly TRBD1 (5 bases). V lost 4 bases and J 0 bases, leaving 13 bases between the germline ends. Per the germline V gene, CDR1 is SGDLS and CDR2 is YYNGEE. There are 15 residues in the CDR3. The CDR3 is CASSPPDRLNTEAFF. In DNA form, the CDR3 reads TGTGCCAGCAGCCCCCCAGACAGACTGAACACTGAAGCTTTCTTT. Based on the CDR3 plus reference TRBV9 and TRBJ1-1, the full variable domain is DSGVTQTPKHLITATGQRVTLRCSPRSGDLSVYWYQQSLDQGLQFLIQYYNGEERAKGNILERFSAQQFPDLHSELNLSSLELGDSALYFCASSPPDRLNTEAFFGQGTRLTVV.